This TCR beta chain was observed in a study of blood T cell repertoires in COVID-19. At the level of the study: Samples of COVID-19 (acute and convalescent) were obtained from the United States, Italy and Spain.

The V gene end was trimmed by 5 bases and the J gene end by 6 bases; junction bases not matched to a gene: 15. This CDR3 is built from 16 residues. The germline gives CDR1 SGHNT, CDR2 YENEEA. Sequencing used immunoSEQ multiplex PCR; TCRdb keeps in-frame clones, though not all of them. The sample yields approximately 350,000 clones, 87% seen once. It was during active infection that Seattle patients were enrolled and then longitudinally followed. V gene TRBV11-3 combines with J gene TRBJ1-1, with 7 bases aligning to TRBD1. The source of this sequence is a woman aged 45-65 years with COVID-19, enrolled during active disease. Input material: peripheral blood. Here the CDR3 DNA reads TGTGCCAGCAGCGTTATGACAGGGATCCTGGGCGCTGAAGCTTTCTTT. Encoded protein: CASSVMTGILGAEAFF.